The 8 T cell receptor beta chains below all came from one sample that was sequenced in a study of blood T cell repertoires in COVID-19. Sequenced by immunoSEQ multiplex PCR; TCRdb stores in-frame clones only, minus some. The profile shows a few hundred thousand clones, around nine tenths of them singletons. Sample: PBMCs or T cells enriched from blood (not recorded which). The receptors come from a woman aged 45-65 years who had recovered from COVID-19.

The chain employs TRBV4-2 and TRBJ2-1; the D gene is possibly TRBD2 (5 bases). CDR3 length equals 13 residues. V was shortened by 0 bases and J by 14 bases, with 14 bases between the two germline ends. Per germline, CDR1 LGHNA and CDR2 YNFKEQ. CDR3 nucleotides: TGTGCCAGCAGCCAAGATCGGGGTCGTTGGGAGTTCTTC. It specifies CASSQDRGRWEFF.

This chain uses TRBV2 with TRBJ2-5; TRBD1 aligns across 8 bases. The CDR3 sequence is 15 residues long. The trim removed 7 bases at V and 5 bases at J, leaving 12 bases unmatched. The germline V gene has CDR1 SNHLY and CDR2 FYNNEI. CDR3 amino acids: CASKARTGPWETQYF. In DNA form, the CDR3 reads TGTGCCAGCAAGGCTAGGACAGGGCCCTGGGAGACCCAGTACTTC.

This chain connects TRBV5-1 to TRBJ2-2; D might be TRBD2 (5 bases). The CDR3 is 15 amino acids. Germline V gene lookup returns CDR1 SGHRS and CDR2 YFSETQ. The CDR3 spells CASAAALPSGGELFF. The CDR3 nucleotides are TGCGCTTCGGCCGCAGCCCTGCCCTCGGGGGGGGAGCTGTTTTTT.

The chain links TRBV6-5 to TRBJ2-7; D may be TRBD1 (6 bases). Looked up from germline, CDR1 is MNHEY and CDR2 is SVGAGI. This CDR3 has 12 amino acids. The V and J ends lost 6 bases and 7 bases respectively, with 13 bases between them. The chain's CDR3 is CASSPNRDEQYF. The CDR3 DNA is TGTGCCAGCAGCCCCAACAGGGATGAGCAGTACTTC.

This rearrangement joins TRBV11-1 to TRBJ2-1, with 11 bases that match TRBD2. The germline V gene has CDR1 SGHAT and CDR2 FQDESV (reference sequence). The CDR3 consists of 16 residues. V trimming: 4 bases; J trimming: 6 bases; junction bases outside the gene matches: 8. CDR3 bases: TGTGCCAGCAGCTCTACTAGCGGGGGAAACCGCAATGAGCAGTTCTTC. It codes for CASSSTSGGNRNEQFF.

This rearrangement joins TRBV30 to TRBJ2-1; TRBD2 aligns across 7 bases. This CDR3 has 12 residues. Trimming took 5 bases from V and 7 from J; bases not matched to a gene: 5. CDR1 is GTSNPN and CDR2 is SVGIG in the germline V gene (reference sequence). DNA of the CDR3: TGTGCCTGGGCCTGGGGGGGGAATGAGCAGTTCTTC. Its translation: CAWAWGGNEQFF.

In the case of this clone: Within the sample, other DNA sequences also encode this same CDR3. The CDR3 bases are TGTGCCAGCAGCCTCGCCGGGGACTATGGCTACACCTTC. This encodes CASSLAGDYGYTF. The gene calls are TRBV12-3 or TRBV12-4 and TRBJ1-2; D is uncertain. This CDR3 region has 13 residues. V shed 6 bases and J shed 3 bases, with 11 bases lying between them.

The V call is TRBV30, the J call TRBJ1-2; D not certain. Germline V gives CDR1 GTSNPN, CDR2 SVGIG (reference sequence). Trimming stripped 3 bases from V and 7 bases from J, with 9 bases between. The CDR3 is made up of 11 amino acids. The CDR3, as DNA: TGTGCCTGGAGCCAAAGAGTTGGCTACACCTTC. This codes for CAWSQRVGYTF.